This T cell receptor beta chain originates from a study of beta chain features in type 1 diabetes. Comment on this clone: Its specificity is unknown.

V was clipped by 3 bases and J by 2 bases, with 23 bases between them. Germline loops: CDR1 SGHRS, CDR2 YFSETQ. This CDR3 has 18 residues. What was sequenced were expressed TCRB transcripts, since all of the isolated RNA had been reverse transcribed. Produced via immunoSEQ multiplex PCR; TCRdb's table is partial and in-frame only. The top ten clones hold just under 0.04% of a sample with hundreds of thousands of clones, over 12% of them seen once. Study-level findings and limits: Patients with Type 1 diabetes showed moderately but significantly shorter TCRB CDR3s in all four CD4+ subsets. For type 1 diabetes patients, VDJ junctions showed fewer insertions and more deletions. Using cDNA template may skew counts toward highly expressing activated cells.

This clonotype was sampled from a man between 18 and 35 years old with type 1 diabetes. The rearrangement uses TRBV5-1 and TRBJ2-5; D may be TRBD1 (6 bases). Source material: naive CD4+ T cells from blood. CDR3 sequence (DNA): TGCGCCAGCAGCTCACGATCCTTGGAGACAGGCTGGCAAGAGACCCAGTACTTC. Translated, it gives CASSSRSLETGWQETQYF. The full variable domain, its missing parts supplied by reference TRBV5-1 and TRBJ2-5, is KAGVTQTPRYLIKTRGQQVTLSCSPISGHRSVSWYQQTPGQGLQFLFEYFSETQRNKGNFPGRFSGRQFSNSRSEMNVSTLELGDSALYLCASSSRSLETGWQETQYFGPGTRLLVL.